The TCR beta chain described here comes from a study of CD8 T cells in ankylosing spondylitis. The CDR3 spans 15 residues. CDR1 and CDR2 (germline): SGHAT, FQNNGV. Deletions cut 5 bases from V and 2 bases from J, with 10 bases between. A single count supports this clonotype. Its antigen remains unidentified. TCRdb recomputed calls from the 5' RACE reads with MiXCR, one row per CDR3 protein. The sample gives 650,000 to 800,000 distinct CDR3 sequences, 19% of which show up once; around 20% is in the top ten. Study results and limitations: Ankylosing spondylitis blood appeared to be characterized by a TCR beta motif of 8 or 9 highly homologous variants.

Specimen: blood, either unsorted or a sorted T cell fraction (not recorded which). The V call is TRBV11-2, the J call TRBJ1-6, with a possible D match to TRBD1 (5 bases). The receptor comes from a male donor with ankylosing spondylitis. The CDR3 nucleotides read TGTGCCAGCAGCCTGGGGGTTGCCTATAATTCACCCCTCCACTTT. Translated: CASSLGVAYNSPLHF.